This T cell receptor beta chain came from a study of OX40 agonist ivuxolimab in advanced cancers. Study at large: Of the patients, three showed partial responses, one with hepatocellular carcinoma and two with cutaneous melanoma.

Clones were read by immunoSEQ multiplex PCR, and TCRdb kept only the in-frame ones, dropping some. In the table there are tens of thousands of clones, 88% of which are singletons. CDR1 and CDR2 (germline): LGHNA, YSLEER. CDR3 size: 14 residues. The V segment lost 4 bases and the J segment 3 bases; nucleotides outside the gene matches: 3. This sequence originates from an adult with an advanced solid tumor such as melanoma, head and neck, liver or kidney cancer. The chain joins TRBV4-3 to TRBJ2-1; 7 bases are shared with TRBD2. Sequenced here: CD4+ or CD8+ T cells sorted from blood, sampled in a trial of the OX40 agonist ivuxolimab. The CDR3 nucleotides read TGCGCCAGCAGCCGGACTAGAAGCTACAATGAGCAGTTCTTC. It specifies CASSRTRSYNEQFF.